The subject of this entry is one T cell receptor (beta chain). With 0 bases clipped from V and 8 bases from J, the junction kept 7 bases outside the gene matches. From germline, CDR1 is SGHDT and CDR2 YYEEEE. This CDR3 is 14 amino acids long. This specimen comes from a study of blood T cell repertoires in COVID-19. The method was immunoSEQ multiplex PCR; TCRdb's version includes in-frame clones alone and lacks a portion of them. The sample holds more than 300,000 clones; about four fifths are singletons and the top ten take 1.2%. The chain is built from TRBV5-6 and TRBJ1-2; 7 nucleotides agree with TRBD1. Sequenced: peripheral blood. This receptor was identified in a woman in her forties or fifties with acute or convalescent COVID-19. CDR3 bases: TGTGCCAGCAGCTTGGAAGCCAGGGGGGAAGGCTACACCTTC. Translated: CASSLEARGEGYTF.